This TCR beta chain is from a study of T cells in narcolepsy. Across the study: Enrolled donors included narcolepsy type 1 or type 2 patients and healthy controls.

TCRdb's table, derived via immunoSEQ multiplex PCR, lists solely in-frame clones and lacks some. Of around 18,000 clones in the sample, roughly 72% were seen once. Study-wide results and caveats: Autoreactive HCRT-specific and TRIB2-specific clonotypes were marked in same-patient CSF-versus-blood CD4+ comparisons. Healthy controls reportedly lacked the autoreactive clonotypes serially found in patients' blood.

The length of the CDR3 is 14 residues. Germline assignment: CDR1 SNHLY and CDR2 FYNNEI. A note on this clone: No antigen is known for it.

The chain is built from TRBV2 and TRBJ2-5; 9 nucleotides align to TRBD2. The end of the DNA fits TRBJ2-7 better, so the J call may be wrong. The source is a human donor with narcolepsy. The specimen sequenced was CD45RA- memory CD8+ T cells from PBMCs. CDR3 DNA: TGTGCCAGCAGTGACCTAGCGGGAAGCTACGAGCAGTACTTC. This gives the protein CASSDLAGSYEQYF.